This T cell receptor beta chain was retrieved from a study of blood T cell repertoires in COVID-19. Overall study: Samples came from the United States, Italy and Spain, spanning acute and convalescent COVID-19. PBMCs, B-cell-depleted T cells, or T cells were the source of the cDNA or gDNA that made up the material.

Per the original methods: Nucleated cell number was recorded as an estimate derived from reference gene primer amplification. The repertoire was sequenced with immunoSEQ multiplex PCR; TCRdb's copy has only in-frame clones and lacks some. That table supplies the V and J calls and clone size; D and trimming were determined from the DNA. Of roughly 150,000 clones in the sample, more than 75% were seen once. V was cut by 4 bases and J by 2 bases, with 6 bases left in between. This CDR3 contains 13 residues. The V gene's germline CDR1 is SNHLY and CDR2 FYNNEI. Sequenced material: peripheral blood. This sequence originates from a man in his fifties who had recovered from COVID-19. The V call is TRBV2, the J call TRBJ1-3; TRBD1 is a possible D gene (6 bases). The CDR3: CASSGTAGNTIYF. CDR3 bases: TGTGCCAGCAGTGGGACAGCTGGAAACACCATATATTTT.